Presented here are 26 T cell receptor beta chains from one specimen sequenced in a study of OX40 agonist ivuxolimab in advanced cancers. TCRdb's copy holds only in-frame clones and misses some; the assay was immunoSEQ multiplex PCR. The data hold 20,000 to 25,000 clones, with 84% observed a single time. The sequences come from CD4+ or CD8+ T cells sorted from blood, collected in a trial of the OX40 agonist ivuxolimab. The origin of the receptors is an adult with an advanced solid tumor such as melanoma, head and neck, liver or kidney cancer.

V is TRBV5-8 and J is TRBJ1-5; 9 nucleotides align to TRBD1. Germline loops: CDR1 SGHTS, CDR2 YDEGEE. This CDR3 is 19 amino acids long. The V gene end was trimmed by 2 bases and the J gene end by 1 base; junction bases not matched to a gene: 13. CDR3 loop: CASSFEGTGRTKSNQPQHF. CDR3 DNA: TGTGCCAGCAGCTTTGAAGGGACAGGGCGAACCAAGAGCAATCAGCCCCAGCATTTT.

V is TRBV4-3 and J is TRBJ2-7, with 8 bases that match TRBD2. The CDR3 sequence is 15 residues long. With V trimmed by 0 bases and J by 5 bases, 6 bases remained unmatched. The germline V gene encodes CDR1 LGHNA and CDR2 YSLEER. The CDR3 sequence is CASSQEGTRYHEQYF. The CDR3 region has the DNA TGCGCCAGCAGCCAAGAGGGGACTAGGTACCACGAGCAGTACTTC.

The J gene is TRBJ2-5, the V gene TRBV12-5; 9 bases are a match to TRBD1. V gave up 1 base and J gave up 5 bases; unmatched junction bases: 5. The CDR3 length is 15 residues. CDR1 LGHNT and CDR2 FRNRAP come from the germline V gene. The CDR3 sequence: CASGLDRGQGETQYF. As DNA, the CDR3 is TGTGCTAGTGGTTTGGACAGGGGGCAGGGGGAGACCCAGTACTTC.

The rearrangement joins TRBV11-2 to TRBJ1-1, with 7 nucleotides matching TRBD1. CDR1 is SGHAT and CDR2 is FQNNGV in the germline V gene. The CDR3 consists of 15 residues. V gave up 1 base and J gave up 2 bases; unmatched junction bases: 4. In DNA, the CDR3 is TGTGCCAGCAGCTTAGCGGCAGGGGGAAACACTGAAGCTTTCTTT. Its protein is CASSLAAGGNTEAFF.

The CDR3 loop is CASREDKGPNQPQHF. DNA for the CDR3: TGTGCCAGCAGGGAGGACAAGGGCCCCAATCAGCCCCAGCATTTT. This chain uses TRBV6-6 with TRBJ1-5; weak D call: TRBD1 (5 bases). V was pared by 6 bases and J by 3 bases, with 15 bases between. The germline V gene encodes CDR1 MNHNY and CDR2 SVGAGI (reference sequence). CDR3 size: 15 residues.

CDR3 coding DNA: TGTGCCAGCTCACCATCAGATAGTACGCAGTATTTT. The encoded protein is CASSPSDSTQYF. The J gene is TRBJ2-3, the V gene TRBV18; D is uncertain. Germline lookup yields CDR1 KGHSH and CDR2 LQKENI. The CDR3 consists of 12 residues. V shed 2 bases and J shed 8 bases, with 8 bases lying between them. The complete variable domain, with remaining parts taken from reference TRBV18 and TRBJ2-3, reads NAGVMQNPRHLVRRRGQEARLRCSPMKGHSHVYWYRQLPEEGLKFMVYLQKENIIDESGMPKERFSAEFPKEGPSILRIQQVVRGDSAAYFCASSPSDSTQYFGPGTRLTVL.

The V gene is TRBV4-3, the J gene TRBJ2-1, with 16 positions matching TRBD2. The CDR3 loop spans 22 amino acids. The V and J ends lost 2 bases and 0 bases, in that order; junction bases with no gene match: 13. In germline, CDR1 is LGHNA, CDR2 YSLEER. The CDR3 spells CASSQNSWGLAGGRSSYNEQFF. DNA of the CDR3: TGCGCCAGCAGCCAAAACTCTTGGGGACTAGCGGGAGGGCGAAGCTCCTACAATGAGCAGTTCTTC.

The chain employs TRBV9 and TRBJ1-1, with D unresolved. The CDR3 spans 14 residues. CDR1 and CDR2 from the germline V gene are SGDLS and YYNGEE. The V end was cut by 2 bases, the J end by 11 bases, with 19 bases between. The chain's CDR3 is CASSVSPSIGLAFF. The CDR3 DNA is TGTGCCAGCAGCGTCTCACCCTCGATCGGATTGGCTTTCTTT.

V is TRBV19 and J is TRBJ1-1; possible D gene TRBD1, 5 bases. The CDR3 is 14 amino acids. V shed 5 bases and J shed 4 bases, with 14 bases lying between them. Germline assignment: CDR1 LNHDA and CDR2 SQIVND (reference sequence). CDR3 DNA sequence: TGTGCCAGTAGTGGAAAAACAGGTGCCACTGAAGCTTTCTTT. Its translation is CASSGKTGATEAFF.

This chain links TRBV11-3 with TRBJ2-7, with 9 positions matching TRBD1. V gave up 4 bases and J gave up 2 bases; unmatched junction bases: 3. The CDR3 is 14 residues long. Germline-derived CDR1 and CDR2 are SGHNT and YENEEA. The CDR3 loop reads CASSSGTGTYEQYF. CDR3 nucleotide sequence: TGTGCCAGCAGCTCCGGGACAGGGACCTACGAGCAGTACTTC.

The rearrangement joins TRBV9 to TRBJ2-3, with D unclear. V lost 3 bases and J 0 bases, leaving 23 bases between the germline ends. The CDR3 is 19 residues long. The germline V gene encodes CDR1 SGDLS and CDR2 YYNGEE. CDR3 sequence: CASSGAGNIGSSSTDTQYF. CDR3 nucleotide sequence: TGTGCCAGCAGCGGGGCCGGTAACATCGGAAGCTCTAGCACAGATACGCAGTATTTT.

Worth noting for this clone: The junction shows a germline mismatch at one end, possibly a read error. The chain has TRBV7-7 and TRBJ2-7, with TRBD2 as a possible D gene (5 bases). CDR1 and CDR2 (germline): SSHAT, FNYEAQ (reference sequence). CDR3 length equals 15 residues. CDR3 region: CASSLGLGAPYEQYF. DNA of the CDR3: TGTGCTAGCAGCTTAGGACTTGGCGCCCCCTACGAGCAGTACTTC.

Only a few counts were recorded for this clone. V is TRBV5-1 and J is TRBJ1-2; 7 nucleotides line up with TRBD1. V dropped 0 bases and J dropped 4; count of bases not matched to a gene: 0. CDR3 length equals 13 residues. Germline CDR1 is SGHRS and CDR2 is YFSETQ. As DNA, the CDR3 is TGCGCCAGCAGCTTGGAGGGGGCCTATGGCTACACCTTC. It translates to CASSLEGAYGYTF.

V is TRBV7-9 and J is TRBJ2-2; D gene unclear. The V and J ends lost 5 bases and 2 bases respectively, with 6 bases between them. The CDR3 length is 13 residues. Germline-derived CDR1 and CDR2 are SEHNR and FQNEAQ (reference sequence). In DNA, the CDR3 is TGTGCCAGCAGCCCAATTAACACCGGGGAGCTGTTTTTT. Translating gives CASSPINTGELFF.

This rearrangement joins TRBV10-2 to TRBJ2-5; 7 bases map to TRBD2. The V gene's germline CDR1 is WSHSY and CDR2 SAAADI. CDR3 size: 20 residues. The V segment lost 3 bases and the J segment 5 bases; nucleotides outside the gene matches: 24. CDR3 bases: TGCGCCAGCAGTGATCCCGCCCCAGTTCAAACGGGGGGACCTCCCGAGACCCAGTACTTC. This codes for CASSDPAPVQTGGPPETQYF.

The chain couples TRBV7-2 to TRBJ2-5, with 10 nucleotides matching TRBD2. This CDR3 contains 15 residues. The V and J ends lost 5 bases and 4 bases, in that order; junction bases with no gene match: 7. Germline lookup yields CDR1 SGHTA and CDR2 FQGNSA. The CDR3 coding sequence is TGTGCCAGCAGCCCTCTAGCGGGAGCTCCAGAGACCCAGTACTTC. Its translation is CASSPLAGAPETQYF.

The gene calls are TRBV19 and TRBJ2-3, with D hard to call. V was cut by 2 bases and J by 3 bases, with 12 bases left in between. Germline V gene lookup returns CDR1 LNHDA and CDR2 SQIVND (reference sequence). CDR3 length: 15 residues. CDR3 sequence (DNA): TGTGCCAGTAGTATACTCAATGCGGTGACAGATACGCAGTATTTT. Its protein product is CASSILNAVTDTQYF.

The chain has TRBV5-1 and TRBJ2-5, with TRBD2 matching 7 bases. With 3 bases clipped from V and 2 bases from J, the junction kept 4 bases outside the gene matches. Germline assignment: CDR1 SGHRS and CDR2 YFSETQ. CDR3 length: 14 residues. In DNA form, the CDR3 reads TGCGCCAGCAGCTACCTTAGCGGGCAAGAGACCCAGTACTTC. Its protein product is CASSYLSGQETQYF.

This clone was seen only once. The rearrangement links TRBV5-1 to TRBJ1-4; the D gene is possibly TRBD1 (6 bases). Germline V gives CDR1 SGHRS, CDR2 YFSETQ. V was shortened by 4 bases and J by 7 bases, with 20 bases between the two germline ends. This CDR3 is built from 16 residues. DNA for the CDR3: TGCGCCAGCAGCCCGGACGCAGGGGCCATCGGTGAAAAACTGTTTTTT. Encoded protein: CASSPDAGAIGEKLFF.

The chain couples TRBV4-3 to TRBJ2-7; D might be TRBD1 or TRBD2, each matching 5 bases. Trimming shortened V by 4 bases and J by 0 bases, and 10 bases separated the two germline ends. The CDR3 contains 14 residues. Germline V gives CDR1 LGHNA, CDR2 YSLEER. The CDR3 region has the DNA TGCGCCAGCAGCCGGGACCGATACTCCTACGAGCAGTACTTC. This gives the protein CASSRDRYSYEQYF.

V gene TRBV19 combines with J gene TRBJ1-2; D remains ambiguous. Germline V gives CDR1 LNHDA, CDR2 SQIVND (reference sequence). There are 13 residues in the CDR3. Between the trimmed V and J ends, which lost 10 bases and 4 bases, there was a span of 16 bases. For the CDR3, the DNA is TGTGCCACCAATTTCGGCGGCAGCTATGGCTACACCTTC. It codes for CATNFGGSYGYTF.

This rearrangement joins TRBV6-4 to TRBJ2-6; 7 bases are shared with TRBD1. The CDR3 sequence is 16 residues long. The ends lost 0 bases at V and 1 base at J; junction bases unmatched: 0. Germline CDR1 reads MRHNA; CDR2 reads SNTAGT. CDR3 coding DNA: TGTGCCAGCAGTGACTCGACAGGGTCTGGGGCCAACGTCCTGACTTTC. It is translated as CASSDSTGSGANVLTF.

The CDR3: CASSPLDGTANTEAFF. The CDR3 DNA reads as TGTGCCAGCTCACCACTCGATGGGACAGCGAACACTGAAGCTTTCTTT. The chain carries TRBV18 and TRBJ1-1; 7 bases line up with TRBD1. CDR1 is KGHSH, CDR2 LQKENI, per germline. The CDR3 totals 16 residues. V dropped 1 base and J dropped 1; count of bases not matched to a gene: 6.

In DNA, the CDR3 is TGTGCCAGCAGCCAAGCGGTTAGCGGGAACTACGAGCAGTACTTC. This gives the protein CASSQAVSGNYEQYF. The chain couples TRBV14 to TRBJ2-7; TRBD2 agrees at 8 bases. The V gene end was trimmed by 1 base and the J gene end by 3 bases; junction bases not matched to a gene: 5. The CDR3 spans 15 residues. Per germline, CDR1 SGHDN and CDR2 FVKESK.

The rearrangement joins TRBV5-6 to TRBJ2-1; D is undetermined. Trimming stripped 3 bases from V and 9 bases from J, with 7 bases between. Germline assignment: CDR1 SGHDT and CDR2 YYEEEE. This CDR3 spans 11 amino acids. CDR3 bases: TGTGCCAGCAGCTCAGCCGTTGAGCAGTTCTTC. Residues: CASSSAVEQFF.

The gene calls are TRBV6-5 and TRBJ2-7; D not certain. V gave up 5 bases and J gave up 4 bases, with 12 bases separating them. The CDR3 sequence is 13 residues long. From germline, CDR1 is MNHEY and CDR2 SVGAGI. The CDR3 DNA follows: TGTGCCAGCAGTGCCATAGCTGGTTACGAGCAGTACTTC. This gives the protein CASSAIAGYEQYF.